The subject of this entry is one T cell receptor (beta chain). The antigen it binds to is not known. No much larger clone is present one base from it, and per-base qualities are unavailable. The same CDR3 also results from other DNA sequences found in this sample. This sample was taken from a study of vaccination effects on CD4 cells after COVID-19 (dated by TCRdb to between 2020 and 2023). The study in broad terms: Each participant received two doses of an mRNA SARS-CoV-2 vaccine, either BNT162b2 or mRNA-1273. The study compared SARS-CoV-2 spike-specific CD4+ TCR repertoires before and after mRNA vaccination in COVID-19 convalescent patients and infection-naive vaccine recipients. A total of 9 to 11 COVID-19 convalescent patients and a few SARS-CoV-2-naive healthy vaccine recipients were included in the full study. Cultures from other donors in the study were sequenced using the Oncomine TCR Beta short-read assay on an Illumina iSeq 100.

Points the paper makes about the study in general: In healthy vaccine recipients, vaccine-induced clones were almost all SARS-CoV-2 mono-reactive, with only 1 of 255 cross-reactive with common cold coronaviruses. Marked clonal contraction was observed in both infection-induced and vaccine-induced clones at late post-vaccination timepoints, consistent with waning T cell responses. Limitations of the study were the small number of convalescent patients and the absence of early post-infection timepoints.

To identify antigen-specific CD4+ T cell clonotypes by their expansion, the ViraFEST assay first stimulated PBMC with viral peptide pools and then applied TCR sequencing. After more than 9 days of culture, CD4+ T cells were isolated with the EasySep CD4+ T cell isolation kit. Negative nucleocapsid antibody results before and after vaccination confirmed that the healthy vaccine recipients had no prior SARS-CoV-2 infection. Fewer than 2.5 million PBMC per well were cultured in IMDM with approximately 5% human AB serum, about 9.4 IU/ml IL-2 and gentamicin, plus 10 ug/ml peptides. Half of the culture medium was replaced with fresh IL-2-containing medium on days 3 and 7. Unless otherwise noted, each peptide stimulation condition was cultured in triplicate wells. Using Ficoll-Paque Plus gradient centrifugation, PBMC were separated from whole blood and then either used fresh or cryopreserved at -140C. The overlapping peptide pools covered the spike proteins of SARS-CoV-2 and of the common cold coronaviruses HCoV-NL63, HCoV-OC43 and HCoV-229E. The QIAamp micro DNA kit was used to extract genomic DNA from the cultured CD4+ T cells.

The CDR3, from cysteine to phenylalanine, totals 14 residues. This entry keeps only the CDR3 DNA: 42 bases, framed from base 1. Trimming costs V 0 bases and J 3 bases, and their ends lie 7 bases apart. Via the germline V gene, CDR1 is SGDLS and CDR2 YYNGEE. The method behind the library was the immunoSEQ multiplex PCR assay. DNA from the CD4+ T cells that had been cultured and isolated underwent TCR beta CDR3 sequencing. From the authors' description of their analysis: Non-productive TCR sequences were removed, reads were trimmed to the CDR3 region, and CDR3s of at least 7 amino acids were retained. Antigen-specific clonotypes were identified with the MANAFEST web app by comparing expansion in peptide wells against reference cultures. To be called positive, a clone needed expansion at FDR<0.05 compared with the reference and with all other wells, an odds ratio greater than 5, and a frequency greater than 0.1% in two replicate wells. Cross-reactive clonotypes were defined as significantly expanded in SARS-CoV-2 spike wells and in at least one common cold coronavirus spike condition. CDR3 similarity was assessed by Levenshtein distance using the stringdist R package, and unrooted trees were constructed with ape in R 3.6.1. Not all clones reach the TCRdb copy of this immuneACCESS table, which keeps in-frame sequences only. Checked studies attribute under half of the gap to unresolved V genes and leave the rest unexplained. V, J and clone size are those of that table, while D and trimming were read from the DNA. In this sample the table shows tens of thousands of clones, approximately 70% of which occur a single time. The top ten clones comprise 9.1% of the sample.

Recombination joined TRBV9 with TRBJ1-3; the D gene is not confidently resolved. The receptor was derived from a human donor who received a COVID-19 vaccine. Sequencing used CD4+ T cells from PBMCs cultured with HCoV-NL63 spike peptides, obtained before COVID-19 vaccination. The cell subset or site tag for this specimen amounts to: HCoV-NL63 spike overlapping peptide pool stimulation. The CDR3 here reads CASSVGTVGNTIYF. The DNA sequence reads TGTGCCAGCAGCGTAGGAACAGTTGGAAACACCATATATTTT.